The sequence of this T cell receptor (beta chain) was determined in a study of vaccination effects on CD4 cells after COVID-19. The study, taken as a whole, reports: Recruitment yielded few convalescent patients, and the study had no early post-infection timepoints. Clones of infection and vaccine origin contracted markedly late after vaccination.

Under the ViraFEST assay, PBMC were stimulated with viral peptide pools so that antigen-specific CD4+ T cells expanded. Sequencing was performed afterwards. Cultured cells yielded isolated CD4+ T cells after around 9 days. The cohort was immunized with two doses of either the BNT162b2 or mRNA-1273 vaccine. Nucleocapsid antibody tests were negative, and the vaccine recipients had no prior SARS-CoV-2 infection. After around 2.2 million PBMC were placed in each well, they were cultured with approximately 9.4 IU/ml IL-2 and approximately 9.6 ug/ml peptides. TCRdb's copy holds only in-frame clones and misses some; the assay was immunoSEQ multiplex PCR. The sample consists of about 46,000 clones, 74% of them appearing once. Remarks on this clone: Its antigen is not known.

The V gene lost 3 bases and the J gene lost 4 bases, with 9 bases spanning the gap. In germline, CDR1 is WNHNN, CDR2 SYGVQD (reference sequence). The length of the CDR3 is 13 residues. The sample was CD4+ T cells from PBMCs cultured with HCoV-OC43 spike peptides, taken after COVID-19 vaccination. Specified subset: HCoV-OC43 spike overlapping peptide pool stimulation. The TCR sequence derives from a human donor who received a COVID-19 vaccine. The rearrangement uses TRBV10-1 and TRBJ1-2, with a weak D call TRBD1 (6 bases). Written as DNA, the CDR3 is TGCGCCAGCAGTGAACAGGGCAGCTATGGCTACACCTTC. It specifies CASSEQGSYGYTF.